Presented here are 24 T cell receptor beta chains from one specimen sequenced in a study of response to subunit inactivated influenza vaccine (dated by TCRdb to the late 2010s). Libraries were constructed by RT-PCR. These reads were obtained on an Illumina HiSeq 2500. The public reads were run again by TCRdb, first through fastp at Q25 and then through MiXCR, and only productive beta chains were kept. When rows share a CDR3 protein, they turn into one entry using the most common DNA and genes. The sample has around 570,000 distinct CDR3 sequences on record, 11% of them singletons. Together, the top ten hold more than 9.5% of the sample. These data were also reused for a study on T cells expressing NK-cell markers. That second report states: 5'RACE template switching, by which a universal primer site and unique molecular identifiers were added, was used to make TCR beta cDNA libraries.

Sequences were derived from PBMCs from blood, sampled on the day of vaccination. These receptors were taken from a middle-aged man who received an inactivated influenza vaccine. Donor details come from another sample of the same person, matched by shared clones.

The sample holds a few counts of this clonotype. J is TRBJ2-2 and V is TRBV6-2 or TRBV6-3; 10 nucleotides agree with TRBD2. CDR3 length: 17 amino acids. V lost 6 bases to trimming and J lost 7 bases; unmatched junction nucleotides: 14. The germline V gene has CDR1 MNHEY and CDR2 SVGEGT. Written as DNA, the CDR3 is TGTGCCAGCAGCCAAGGCATAGCGGGGGGACCGAACGGGGAGCTGTTTTTT. Its translation is CASSQGIAGGPNGELFF.

This clonotype was detected a few times. The genes are TRBV14 and TRBJ2-7, with D unclear. The germline CDR1 and CDR2 sequences are SGHDN and FVKESK. The CDR3 has 16 residues. Trimming took off 4 bases at V and 1 base at J, with 17 bases between the two ends. The CDR3: CASSPLSSGVSYEQYF. CDR3 sequence (DNA): TGTGCCAGCAGCCCCCTGAGTTCGGGTGTTTCCTACGAGCAGTACTTC.

This clonotype was counted a few times. The chain is built from TRBV7-2 and TRBJ2-3, with D unclear. Germline assignment: CDR1 SGHTA and CDR2 FQGNSA. The CDR3 totals 15 residues. V was shortened by 5 bases and J by 6 bases, with 18 bases between the two germline ends. The CDR3: CASSSQISTKDTQYF. CDR3 nucleotides: TGTGCCAGCAGCAGCCAAATTTCTACCAAGGATACGCAGTATTTT.

The chain uses TRBV9 and TRBJ2-1, with a tentative D call TRBD1 (5 bases). V was trimmed by 0 bases and J by 9 bases, leaving 16 bases between them. Germline values: CDR1 SGDLS, CDR2 YYNGEE. This CDR3 region has 15 residues. The DNA for the CDR3 is TGTGCCAGCAGCGTAGCTACAGGTGGGGTGAGTGAGCAGTTCTTC. Encoded protein: CASSVATGGVSEQFF.

This clonotype was seen a handful of times. The J gene is TRBJ2-7, the V gene TRBV11-1, with a tentative D call TRBD1 (6 bases). The CDR3 runs 16 residues. V was shortened by 1 base and J by 5 bases, with 18 bases between the two germline ends. Germline values: CDR1 SGHAT, CDR2 FQDESV (reference sequence). CDR3 sequence: CASSLGSSGVLHEQYF. As DNA, the CDR3 is TGTGCCAGCAGCTTAGGCTCGTCAGGGGTTCTCCACGAGCAGTACTTC.

In its sample, this clonotype was seen a few times. The chain combines TRBV7-2 with TRBJ2-1; D unclear. Per the germline V gene, CDR1 is SGHTA and CDR2 is FQGNSA. The CDR3 has 12 residues. The V end lost 2 bases, the J end lost 13 bases, and 12 bases lay between the germline ends. The CDR3 region has the DNA TGTGCCAGCAGCTTACCACCCCAACACCAGTTCTTC. Translation gives CASSLPPQHQFF.

The chain joins TRBV20-1 to TRBJ2-3; no reliable D call. V dropped 3 bases and J dropped 0 bases, with 10 bases sitting between them. The germline V gene encodes CDR1 DFQATT and CDR2 SNEGSKA (reference sequence). This CDR3 is 14 amino acids long. DNA for the CDR3: TGCAGTGCTAGTGGTCAGTCTAGCACAGATACGCAGTATTTT. Its protein product is CSASGQSSTDTQYF.

This clonotype was detected a few times. The chain links TRBV24-1 to TRBJ2-2; D remains unclear. CDR1 KGHDR and CDR2 SFDVKD come from the germline V gene. Trimming took off 1 base at V and 4 bases at J, with 6 bases between the two ends. The CDR3 runs 14 residues. CDR3 loop: CATSDFSFTGELFF. The DNA for the CDR3 is TGTGCCACCAGTGATTTCAGCTTCACCGGGGAGCTGTTTTTT.

A few counts support this clonotype. This chain connects TRBV11-1 to TRBJ1-6; D remains unclear. V was cut by 5 bases and J by 10 bases, with 15 bases left in between. This CDR3 region has 14 residues. Germline V lookup: CDR1 SGHAT, CDR2 FQDESV (reference sequence). The CDR3 DNA reads as TGTGCCAGCAGCCCCCATGCAACGGGGTCACCCCTCCACTTT. Residues: CASSPHATGSPLHF.

In its sample, this clonotype was seen many times. The rearrangement joins TRBV15 to TRBJ2-3; 12 nucleotides align to TRBD2. CDR1 and CDR2 (germline): LNHNV, YYDKDF (reference sequence). Trimming cost V 0 bases and J 4 bases; bases outside gene matches: 14. The CDR3 length is 20 residues. CDR3 in DNA: TGTGCCACCAGCAGAGAGGCGGTCTGGGCTAGCGGGAGGGCCTCAGATACGCAGTATTTT. It specifies CATSREAVWASGRASDTQYF.

This clonotype was seen a few times. The chain recombines TRBV6-2 or TRBV6-3 with TRBJ1-5; no clear D. Germline assignment: CDR1 MNHEY and CDR2 SVGEGT. The CDR3 length is 14 residues. Between the trimmed V and J ends, which lost 2 bases and 4 bases, there was a span of 9 bases. The CDR3 loop reads CASSYPVANQPQHF. CDR3 DNA: TGTGCCAGCAGTTACCCCGTAGCGAATCAGCCCCAGCATTTT.

This clonotype turned up a few times. The genes are TRBV20-1 and TRBJ2-3, with 8 bases lining up with TRBD2. The CDR3 consists of 15 residues. Germline V gene lookup returns CDR1 DFQATT and CDR2 SNEGSKA (reference sequence). V was clipped by 1 base and J by 7 bases; unmatched bases: 10. In nucleotides, the CDR3 is TGCAGTGCTAGAGCTCTAGCGGGTAATGGGAATACGCAGTATTTT. Residues: CSARALAGNGNTQYF.

V usage is TRBV29-1 and J usage is TRBJ2-7; a possible D gene is TRBD2 (7 bases). The germline V and J ends were trimmed by 6 bases and 11 bases, with 20 bases remaining between them. From germline, CDR1 is SQVTM and CDR2 ANQGSEA. This CDR3 has 12 residues. The CDR3 loop is CSVRRGAYLEYF. As DNA, the CDR3 is TGCAGCGTCCGTCGGGGGGCGTATTTGGAGTACTTC.

The chain uses TRBV7-2 and TRBJ2-1; 8 bases agree with TRBD2. The CDR3 consists of 15 residues. In germline, CDR1 is SGHTA, CDR2 FQGNSA. The V and J ends lost 4 bases and 1 base, in that order; junction bases with no gene match: 3. CDR3 sequence reads: CASSWTSRSYNEQFF. The CDR3 DNA reads TGTGCCAGCAGCTGGACTAGCCGTTCCTACAATGAGCAGTTCTTC.

There are many counts of this clonotype. The rearrangement links TRBV5-6 to TRBJ2-3; D possibly corresponds to TRBD2 (6 bases). The CDR3 is made up of 18 amino acids. Germline V gene lookup returns CDR1 SGHDT and CDR2 YYEEEE. V lost 4 bases, J lost 2 bases, and 23 bases lay in between. The CDR3 loop is CASSRTYTGRDFTDTQYF. CDR3 nucleotides: TGTGCCAGCAGCCGCACTTACACCGGGCGGGACTTCACAGATACGCAGTATTTT. The full variable domain, completed using reference TRBV5-6 and TRBJ2-3, is DAGVTQSPTHLIKTRGQQVTLRCSPKSGHDTVSWYQQALGQGPQFIFQYYEEEERQRGNFPDRFSGHQFPNYSSELNVNALLLGDSALYLCASSRTYTGRDFTDTQYFGPGTRLTVL.

The genes are TRBV19 and TRBJ2-1; 9 bases line up with TRBD1. V lost 5 bases, J lost 7 bases, and 9 bases stayed unmatched. The CDR3 totals 15 residues. CDR1 and CDR2 from the germline V gene are LNHDA and SQIVND (reference sequence). Here the CDR3 DNA reads TGTGCCAGTAGTCTTGGACAGGGGTCGATTAATGAGCAGTTCTTC. Translation: CASSLGQGSINEQFF.

In its sample, this clonotype was seen a few times. The CDR3 sequence: CASSFSTGSYEQYF. The CDR3 bases are TGCGCCAGCAGCTTCTCCACTGGCTCCTACGAGCAGTACTTC. The V call is TRBV5-1, the J call TRBJ2-7; D gene unclear. Deletions cut 2 bases from V and 0 bases from J, with 9 bases between. This CDR3 contains 14 residues. Germline V CDR1 and CDR2: SGHRS, YFSETQ. The entire variable domain, with the rest obtained from reference TRBV5-1 and TRBJ2-7, is as follows: KAGVTQTPRYLIKTRGQQVTLSCSPISGHRSVSWYQQTPGQGLQFLFEYFSETQRNKGNFPGRFSGRQFSNSRSEMNVSTLELGDSALYLCASSFSTGSYEQYFGPGTRLTVT.

This clonotype has just a few counts. The J gene is TRBJ2-5, the V gene TRBV2; the match to TRBD2 covers 11 bases. After removal of 1 base from V and 0 bases from J, the junction contained 4 bases not matched to a gene. Germline V gives CDR1 SNHLY, CDR2 FYNNEI. This CDR3 is built from 17 residues. CDR3 amino acids: CASSEGVGLADQETQYF. CDR3 in DNA: TGTGCCAGCAGTGAAGGGGTGGGACTAGCGGACCAAGAGACCCAGTACTTC.

V usage is TRBV5-1 and J usage is TRBJ2-1; 10 positions match TRBD2. Trimming cost V 4 bases and J 9 bases; bases outside gene matches: 13. The length of the CDR3 is 16 residues. The germline CDR1 and CDR2 sequences are SGHRS and YFSETQ. CDR3 in DNA: TGCGCCAGCAGCCCCCTAGCGGGGGAGCATAAGGGTGAGCAGTTCTTC. As protein: CASSPLAGEHKGEQFF.

The genes are TRBV4-3 and TRBJ2-1; 8 nucleotides line up with TRBD1. The CDR3 is made up of 15 amino acids. V gave up 1 base and J gave up 4 bases; unmatched junction bases: 3. Germline-derived CDR1 and CDR2 are LGHNA and YSLEER. The CDR3 reads CASSQAGQVYNEQFF. DNA of the CDR3: TGCGCCAGCAGCCAAGCGGGACAGGTTTACAATGAGCAGTTCTTC.

The V call is TRBV11-2, the J call TRBJ2-5, with TRBD2 identical over 7 bases. J lost 0 bases, V lost 0 bases, and 7 bases had no gene match. CDR1 SGHAT and CDR2 FQNNGV come from the germline V gene. This CDR3 is built from 17 residues. The chain's CDR3 is CASSLDLYGGYQETQYF. The DNA of the CDR3 is TGTGCCAGCAGCTTAGATCTGTACGGGGGGTACCAAGAGACCCAGTACTTC.

At least ten counts were recorded for this clonotype. The genes are TRBV29-1 and TRBJ2-3, with 11 bases that match TRBD2. CDR3 length: 18 amino acids. Trimming took 3 bases from V and 4 from J; bases not matched to a gene: 15. Germline CDR1 and CDR2: SQVTM and ANQGSEA. CDR3 bases: TGCAGCGTTGATAGCCGTCTAGCGGGAGGCCGGGGATCAGATACGCAGTATTTT. It yields the protein CSVDSRLAGGRGSDTQYF.

This clonotype appeared a few times. CDR3 DNA: TGTGCCAGCAGCGCGGTAGCGAGCACAGATACGCAGTATTTT. Protein sequence: CASSAVASTDTQYF. The gene calls are TRBV5-4 and TRBJ2-3, with D possibly being TRBD2 (5 bases). There are 14 residues in the CDR3. CDR1 is SGHNT and CDR2 is YYREEE in the germline V gene (reference sequence). V dropped 4 bases and J dropped 0 bases, with 9 bases sitting between them.

This chain links TRBV6-1 with TRBJ1-6; TRBD1 is a possible D gene (5 bases). This CDR3 region has 14 residues. V lost 1 base and J lost 7, with 8 bases in between. Germline V gives CDR1 MNHNS, CDR2 SASEGT. The DNA of the CDR3 is TGTGCCAGCAGTGAAGTAGAGGGGAATTCACCCCTCCACTTT. Protein product: CASSEVEGNSPLHF.